This T cell receptor (beta chain) comes out of a study of CD8+ T cells in alopecia areata. Overall study context: Tofacitinib therapy took 6 to 18 months; 6 months off drug came after. Notes on the study in general: Normal scalp showed lower clonality than lesional scalp, especially alopecia totalis/universalis. Scalp specimens additionally yield sequences from normal skin's resident alphabeta T cells. Between patients, shared TCR sequences were less clear than in mice. This was possibly due in part to HLA diversity in the patient population.

Per the germline V gene, CDR1 is SGHTA and CDR2 is FQGTGA. Trimming stripped 2 bases from V and 7 bases from J, with 18 bases between. This CDR3 contains 16 residues. Collection of lesional scalp punch biopsies and peripheral blood was performed in alopecia areata patients. Sequencing used cDNA as its template, made by extracting RNA and reverse transcribing it. Sequencing was performed with immunoSEQ multiplex PCR; in TCRdb, only in-frame clones are kept and a portion is missing. Of roughly 6,800 clones in the sample, almost 65% were seen once. This clone was observed a handful of times. What it binds is not known.

The chain is built from TRBV7-3 and TRBJ2-1; tentatively, D is TRBD2 (5 bases). The material was skin, obtained at week 0. The receptor's source is a human donor with alopecia areata. The CDR3 is CASSLSPPSSGNEQFF. The CDR3 region has the DNA TGTGCCAGCAGCTTATCTCCCCCATCCTCGGGGAATGAGCAGTTCTTC.